This TCR beta chain was identified during a study of long-term antiretroviral therapy in people with HIV. The libraries were made with immunoSEQ v3.0 at survey level. TCRdb's copy holds only in-frame clones and misses some; the assay was immunoSEQ multiplex PCR. The data hold 20,000 to 25,000 clones, with about four fifths observed a single time. Study results and caveats: CDR3 lengths in HIV samples spanned a narrower range than controls. Drawn between 2004 and 2017, the blood was possibly obtained under older ART regimens.

Points on this clone: Its target is unknown.

V was pared by 7 bases and J by 4 bases, with 3 bases of the junction left unmatched. The CDR3 length is 11 residues. Germline assignment: CDR1 SQVTM and CDR2 ANQGSEA. The chain is built from TRBV29-1 and TRBJ1-2; the match to TRBD1 covers 7 bases. The sequence was collected from a man between 50 and 59 years old with HIV. The sequencing used unsorted PBMCs, collected 0.3 years after starting antiretroviral therapy. The CDR3 loop is CSEGDSYGYTF. The CDR3, as DNA: TGCAGCGAAGGGGACAGCTATGGCTACACCTTC.